This entry is about one TCR beta chain. Its specificity is not known. This sample was included in a study of relationships among human T cell subsets. Whole-study results and caveats: Th1, Th2 and regulatory T cells shared many CDR3 sequences.

From mRNA, alpha and beta CDR3 regions were amplified using semiquantitative ARM-PCR. Tagged nested gene-specific primers were used first, then communal superprimers amplified exponentially. TCRdb fed the multiplex PCR reads into MiXCR, producing one record per CDR3 protein. The data hold under 5,500 distinct CDR3 sequences, with just under 80% observed a single time. The germline CDR1 and CDR2 sequences are SGHVS and FQNEAQ. CDR3 length: 14 amino acids. Trimming removed 2 bases from V and 3 bases from J, with 8 bases in between. The TCR was taken from a middle-aged man in good health. Sequencing input: total T cells sorted from blood. The chain combines TRBV7-8 with TRBJ1-5; D unclear. The CDR3 DNA is TGTGCCAGCAGCTTATTGGTGTCCAATCAGCCCCAGCATTTT. Encoded protein: CASSLLVSNQPQHF.